The 30 T cell receptor beta chains listed next were all sequenced from one sample in a study of shared clonotypes between healthy human individuals. The assay was immunoSEQ multiplex PCR, and TCRdb's table has in-frame clones only and misses some. The data contain under 2,000,000 clones, about 95% of them singletons. CD45RO-negative, CCR7-selected cells formed the naive CD8 fraction, which excluded terminally differentiated effector memory CD45RA+ cells. Source material: naive CD8+ T cells sorted from blood. The receptor source for this set is a young man in good health.

This clone was picked up one time. This chain links TRBV9 with TRBJ2-7, with a tentative D call TRBD2 (6 bases). CDR3 length: 15 amino acids. V dropped 0 bases and J dropped 2 bases, with 12 bases sitting between them. CDR1 SGDLS and CDR2 YYNGEE come from the germline V gene. DNA of the CDR3: TGTGCCAGCAGCGTAGCCGGGGGTAGCCCCTACGAGCAGTACTTC. Translated, it gives CASSVAGGSPYEQYF.

The J gene is TRBJ2-4, the V gene TRBV27; D remains ambiguous. Trimming left V 6 bases short and J 5 bases short, with 17 bases between. Germline assignment: CDR1 MNHEY and CDR2 SMNVEV (reference sequence). The CDR3 totals 15 residues. CDR3 sequence reads: CASSVLPVGENIQYF. The CDR3 DNA is TGTGCCAGCAGCGTTCTTCCCGTTGGGGAAAACATTCAGTACTTC.

This sequence joins TRBV27 and TRBJ1-1, with D perhaps TRBD1 (5 bases). V was shortened by 0 bases and J by 3 bases, with 11 bases between the two germline ends. The CDR3 loop spans 15 amino acids. In germline, CDR1 is MNHEY, CDR2 SMNVEV (reference sequence). CDR3 amino acids: CASSLSAWGDTEAFF. The CDR3 DNA follows: TGTGCCAGCAGTTTATCGGCCTGGGGGGACACTGAAGCTTTCTTT.

The chain recombines TRBV5-1 with TRBJ2-3, with TRBD2 matching 14 bases. CDR3 size: 19 residues. The germline V gene has CDR1 SGHRS and CDR2 YFSETQ. The J segment lost 1 base and the V segment lost 3 bases, leaving 10 bases of the junction unmatched. The chain's CDR3 is CASSSGLAGGPRGTDTQYF. The CDR3 DNA is TGCGCCAGCAGCTCAGGACTAGCGGGAGGTCCCAGGGGCACAGATACGCAGTATTTT.

The chain links TRBV5-4 to TRBJ2-7, with 12 bases that match TRBD2. V lost 5 bases to trimming and J lost 6 bases; unmatched junction nucleotides: 3. CDR1 and CDR2 from the germline V gene are SGHNT and YYREEE (reference sequence). The CDR3 covers 13 residues. The CDR3 nucleotides are TGTGCCAGCAGATTGACTAGCGGGGGCGAGCAGTACTTC. Its protein product is CASRLTSGGEQYF.

On this clone: Other DNA variants within this sample encode the same CDR3. The chain is built from TRBV5-1 and TRBJ2-1; no clear D. The CDR3 consists of 13 residues. Germline lookup yields CDR1 SGHRS and CDR2 YFSETQ. Trimming pared 0 bases from V and 4 bases from J, leaving 5 bases between. This CDR3 reads CASSLVGYNEQFF. In nucleotides, the CDR3 is TGCGCCAGCAGCTTGGTTGGGTACAATGAGCAGTTCTTC. The variable domain in full, with the rest retrieved from reference TRBV5-1 and TRBJ2-1, is KAGVTQTPRYLIKTRGQQVTLSCSPISGHRSVSWYQQTPGQGLQFLFEYFSETQRNKGNFPGRFSGRQFSNSRSEMNVSTLELGDSALYLCASSLVGYNEQFFGPGTRLTVL.

The chain joins TRBV7-9 to TRBJ2-7; D may be TRBD2 (5 bases). This CDR3 contains 11 residues. Per the germline V gene, CDR1 is SEHNR and CDR2 is FQNEAQ (reference sequence). Deletions cut 6 bases from V and 3 bases from J, with 6 bases between. The CDR3 DNA reads as TGTGCCAGCAGAGAGGGCTACGAGCAGTACTTC. Translating it yields CASREGYEQYF. The variable domain in full, with the rest retrieved from reference TRBV7-9 and TRBJ2-7, is DTGVSQNPRHKITKRGQNVTFRCDPISEHNRLYWYRQTLGQGPEFLTYFQNEAQLEKSRLLSDRFSAERPKGSFSTLEIQRTEQGDSAMYLCASREGYEQYFGPGTRLTVT.

The chain carries TRBV7-9 and TRBJ1-1, with D perhaps TRBD1 (6 bases). The CDR3 totals 14 residues. Trimming took off 6 bases at V and 1 base at J, with 12 bases between the two ends. Germline loops: CDR1 SEHNR, CDR2 FQNEAQ (reference sequence). The CDR3 DNA reads as TGTGCCAGCAGATCGACAGGTACGAACACTGAAGCTTTCTTT. This gives the protein CASRSTGTNTEAFF.

The chain has TRBV14 and TRBJ2-7, with a tentative D call TRBD1 (5 bases). This CDR3 has 18 residues. Per the germline V gene, CDR1 is SGHDN and CDR2 is FVKESK. Trimming took 4 bases from V and 1 from J, leaving 23 bases between them. The CDR3 reads CASSPSKGKGRKSYEQYF. The CDR3 DNA follows: TGTGCCAGCAGCCCCTCCAAGGGGAAAGGGCGAAAATCCTACGAGCAGTACTTC. Full variable domain (remainder filled in from reference TRBV14 and TRBJ2-7): EAGVTQFPSHSVIEKGQTVTLRCDPISGHDNLYWYRRVMGKEIKFLLHFVKESKQDESGMPNNRFLAERTGGTYSTLKVQPAELEDSGVYFCASSPSKGKGRKSYEQYFGPGTRLTVT.

The chain employs TRBV18 and TRBJ2-7; 7 bases fit TRBD2. The V gene's germline CDR1 is KGHSH and CDR2 LQKENI. The CDR3 sequence is 15 residues long. With 2 bases clipped from V and 7 bases from J, the junction kept 11 bases outside the gene matches. The CDR3 DNA reads TGTGCCAGCTCACCAGAGTTTCAAGCGGGGTTTGAGCAGTACTTC. This sequence encodes CASSPEFQAGFEQYF. The variable domain in full, completed from reference TRBV18 and TRBJ2-7, reads NAGVMQNPRHLVRRRGQEARLRCSPMKGHSHVYWYRQLPEEGLKFMVYLQKENIIDESGMPKERFSAEFPKEGPSILRIQQVVRGDSAAYFCASSPEFQAGFEQYFGPGTRLTVT.

The chain employs TRBV28 and TRBJ2-4; D not certain. The CDR3 is 14 amino acids. The germline gives CDR1 MDHEN, CDR2 SYDVKM. Trimming removed 6 bases at V and 4 bases at J, with 13 bases between. The CDR3 protein is CASSPRTMKNIQYF. CDR3 nucleotides: TGTGCCAGCAGCCCCCGAACTATGAAAAACATTCAGTACTTC. The complete variable domain, with remaining parts taken from reference TRBV28 and TRBJ2-4, reads DVKVTQSSRYLVKRTGEKVFLECVQDMDHENMFWYRQDPGLGLRLIYFSYDVKMKEKGDIPEGYSVSREKKERFSLILESASTNQTSMYLCASSPRTMKNIQYFGAGTRLSVL.

The rearrangement uses TRBV6-5 and TRBJ2-1, with 9 bases aligning to TRBD2. This CDR3 spans 15 amino acids. The V segment lost 2 bases and the J segment 6 bases; nucleotides outside the gene matches: 5. Germline loops: CDR1 MNHEY, CDR2 SVGAGI. CDR3 DNA sequence: TGTGCCAGCAGTTACCGGGCGGGAGGGCGCAATGAGCAGTTCTTC. Translated, it gives CASSYRAGGRNEQFF.

The chain joins TRBV7-2 to TRBJ1-6; 7 nucleotides agree with TRBD1. This CDR3 spans 18 amino acids. Germline CDR1 SGHTA, CDR2 FQGNSA. V shed 5 bases and J 0 bases; nucleotides not matched to a gene: 10. The CDR3 protein is CASSPRPGDSSYNSPLHF. For the CDR3, the DNA is TGTGCCAGCAGCCCTAGGCCCGGGGACAGCTCCTATAATTCACCCCTCCACTTT.

The chain joins TRBV6-5 to TRBJ2-2; D gene uncertain. The V end lost 2 bases, the J end lost 4 bases, and 14 bases lay between the germline ends. This CDR3 spans 16 amino acids. Germline CDR1 reads MNHEY; CDR2 reads SVGAGI. The CDR3 protein is CASSYAVAAGTGELFF. As DNA, the CDR3 is TGTGCCAGCAGTTACGCGGTCGCGGCCGGCACCGGGGAGCTGTTTTTT.

The chain couples TRBV11-2 to TRBJ2-2, with D uncertain. CDR3 size: 15 residues. Germline V gene lookup returns CDR1 SGHAT and CDR2 FQNNGV. V shed 8 bases and J shed 2 bases, with 15 bases lying between them. CDR3: CASLFETLNTGELFF. DNA of the CDR3: TGTGCCAGCCTCTTCGAAACCCTAAACACCGGGGAGCTGTTTTTT.

This clone is a singleton in its sample. This chain links TRBV11-2 with TRBJ2-5; TRBD1 might be the D (5 bases). Trimming pared 1 base from V and 2 bases from J, leaving 5 bases between. Germline V CDR1 and CDR2: SGHAT, FQNNGV. This CDR3 contains 13 residues. As DNA, the CDR3 is TGTGCCAGCAGCTTAGGACAGCAAGAGACCCAGTACTTC. It encodes CASSLGQQETQYF.

The rearrangement links TRBV4-3 to TRBJ2-7, with D possibly being TRBD1 or TRBD2 (5 bases each). This CDR3 contains 17 residues. In germline, CDR1 is LGHNA, CDR2 YSLEER. The V gene lost 0 bases and the J gene lost 2 bases, with 17 bases spanning the gap. CDR3 DNA: TGCGCCAGCAGCCAAGACCCCTACGGGACGGGACCCTACGAGCAGTACTTC. Amino acids: CASSQDPYGTGPYEQYF.

The V gene is TRBV6-5, the J gene TRBJ2-2, with a weak D call TRBD1 (5 bases). V shed 1 base and J shed 5 bases, with 11 bases lying between them. The CDR3 extends over 15 amino acids. Per the germline V gene, CDR1 is MNHEY and CDR2 is SVGAGI. CDR3 coding DNA: TGTGCCAGCAGTTACTACCAGGGTGGTACCGGGGAGCTGTTTTTT. Translation gives CASSYYQGGTGELFF.

V gene TRBV7-9 combines with J gene TRBJ2-3, with no clear D. Looked up from germline, CDR1 is SEHNR and CDR2 is FQNEAQ (reference sequence). V was trimmed by 5 bases and J by 2 bases, leaving 11 bases between them. CDR3 length: 14 amino acids. The CDR3 coding sequence is TGTGCCAGCAGCCAACCCCCCGACACAGATACGCAGTATTTT. Its protein product is CASSQPPDTDTQYF. The full variable domain, in which reference TRBV7-9 and TRBJ2-3 provide the parts outside the CDR3, is DTGVSQNPRHKITKRGQNVTFRCDPISEHNRLYWYRQTLGQGPEFLTYFQNEAQLEKSRLLSDRFSAERPKGSFSTLEIQRTEQGDSAMYLCASSQPPDTDTQYFGPGTRLTVL.

CDR3 region: CASSLDFETQYF. CDR3 sequence (DNA): TGCGCCAGCAGCTTGGATTTCGAGACCCAGTACTTC. J is TRBJ2-5 and V is TRBV5-1; D is unclear. In germline, CDR1 is SGHRS, CDR2 YFSETQ. This CDR3 contains 12 residues. The ends were cut back, 0 bases at V and 5 bases at J, with 5 bases in the middle.

In its sample, this clone was seen once. As DNA, the CDR3 is TGCGCCAGCAGCCAAGATCCTAGCGGGAGTTTTGAGACCCAGTACTTC. It yields the protein CASSQDPSGSFETQYF. This rearrangement joins TRBV4-3 to TRBJ2-5; TRBD2 aligns across 10 bases. The V gene's germline CDR1 is LGHNA and CDR2 YSLEER. CDR3 length: 16 residues. With 0 bases clipped from V and 5 bases from J, the junction kept 6 bases outside the gene matches.

The gene calls are TRBV19 and TRBJ2-7; D gene ambiguous. CDR3 length equals 13 residues. Trimming stripped 3 bases from V and 3 bases from J, with 9 bases between. Germline loops: CDR1 LNHDA, CDR2 SQIVND (reference sequence). CDR3 DNA sequence: TGTGCCAGTAGTATGGGTATCCTCTACGAGCAGTACTTC. Protein sequence: CASSMGILYEQYF.

The genes are TRBV4-3 and TRBJ2-2, with 13 bases that match TRBD2. The germline V gene encodes CDR1 LGHNA and CDR2 YSLEER. Trimming removed 1 base from V and 5 bases from J; junction bases left unmatched: 1. The CDR3 has 16 amino acids. CDR3 sequence reads: CASSQVLAGGTGELFF. The CDR3 DNA follows: TGCGCCAGCAGCCAAGTACTAGCGGGAGGGACCGGGGAGCTGTTTTTT.

The chain links TRBV27 to TRBJ2-6, with a tentative D call TRBD1 (6 bases). The CDR3 has 15 residues. CDR1 MNHEY and CDR2 SMNVEV come from the germline V gene (reference sequence). The germline V and J ends were trimmed by 2 bases and 5 bases, with 10 bases remaining between them. The CDR3 protein is CASSLIQGRANVLTF. The CDR3 bases are TGTGCCAGCAGTTTAATACAGGGTAGGGCCAACGTCCTGACTTTC.

Concerning this clone itself: Other DNA sequences in this sample translate to the same CDR3. This chain uses TRBV7-9 with TRBJ2-7; weak D call: TRBD1 (6 bases). Trimming shortened V by 5 bases and J by 3 bases, and 8 bases separated the two germline ends. In germline, CDR1 is SEHNR, CDR2 FQNEAQ (reference sequence). The CDR3 covers 12 residues. CDR3: CASSGQSYEQYF. DNA for the CDR3: TGTGCCAGCAGCGGACAGAGCTACGAGCAGTACTTC. Using reference TRBV7-9 and TRBJ2-7 for the parts outside the CDR3, the full variable domain is DTGVSQNPRHKITKRGQNVTFRCDPISEHNRLYWYRQTLGQGPEFLTYFQNEAQLEKSRLLSDRFSAERPKGSFSTLEIQRTEQGDSAMYLCASSGQSYEQYFGPGTRLTVT.

About this clone: Other DNA sequences in this specimen translate into the identical CDR3. The J gene is TRBJ2-7, the V gene TRBV7-9, with D possibly being TRBD1 (6 bases). The CDR3 extends over 13 amino acids. Trimming shortened V by 2 bases and J by 2 bases, and 7 bases separated the two germline ends. Per the germline V gene, CDR1 is SEHNR and CDR2 is FQNEAQ (reference sequence). CDR3 region: CASSLPGAYEQYF. In nucleotides, the CDR3 is TGTGCCAGCAGCTTACCAGGGGCCTACGAGCAGTACTTC.

The chain joins TRBV27 to TRBJ2-1; the D is unclear. The ends were cut back, 3 bases at V and 5 bases at J, with 8 bases in the middle. The CDR3 runs to 13 residues. Germline assignment: CDR1 MNHEY and CDR2 SMNVEV (reference sequence). CDR3 amino acids: CASSFEVHNEQFF. The CDR3 DNA reads TGTGCCAGCAGTTTCGAGGTACACAATGAGCAGTTCTTC.

This clone was found a few times. This chain joins TRBV5-1 and TRBJ1-6; D remains unclear. The length of the CDR3 is 12 residues. Germline V CDR1 and CDR2: SGHRS, YFSETQ. Deletions cut 2 bases from V and 10 bases from J, with 7 bases between. The CDR3: CASSFDTSPLHF. DNA for the CDR3: TGCGCCAGCAGCTTTGACACCTCACCCCTCCACTTT.

This sequence joins TRBV5-6 and TRBJ1-2; 7 nucleotides align to TRBD1. In germline, CDR1 is SGHDT, CDR2 YYEEEE. Trimming took 1 base from V and 6 from J; bases not matched to a gene: 6. CDR3 length equals 14 residues. The CDR3 DNA sequence: TGTGCCAGCAGCTTGATCAGGGGGGAAAATGGCTACACCTTC. Protein sequence: CASSLIRGENGYTF. Looking up the rest from reference TRBV5-6 and TRBJ1-2 gives the full variable domain: DAGVTQSPTHLIKTRGQQVTLRCSPKSGHDTVSWYQQALGQGPQFIFQYYEEEERQRGNFPDRFSGHQFPNYSSELNVNALLLGDSALYLCASSLIRGENGYTFGSGTRLTVV.

The chain combines TRBV5-1 with TRBJ2-5; D is possibly TRBD1 (6 bases). V lost 0 bases, J lost 5 bases, and 17 bases lay in between. The CDR3 has 16 residues. CDR1 is SGHRS and CDR2 is YFSETQ in the germline V gene. Written as DNA, the CDR3 is TGCGCCAGCAGCTTGGCCGACGGAACAGGGTGGGAGACCCAGTACTTC. Its translation is CASSLADGTGWETQYF.